This T cell receptor (beta chain) stems from a study of blood T cell repertoires in COVID-19. Per the original methods: How many nucleated cells were present was estimated from reference gene primer amplification. Here immunoSEQ multiplex PCR was the method, and the copy in TCRdb shows in-frame clones only, minus some. V, J and clone size derive from that table, while D and trimming were established from the DNA sequence. Among approximately 32,000 clones listed, 80% to 95% were seen once. In germline, CDR1 is SQVTM, CDR2 ANQGSEA. CDR3 length equals 15 residues. With 2 bases removed from V and 0 bases from J, the gap between germline ends came to 12 bases.

This receptor was taken from a man in his sixties with acute or convalescent COVID-19. The specimen was peripheral blood. The chain combines TRBV29-1 with TRBJ2-3, with a weak D call TRBD2 (6 bases). CDR3 sequence: CSVERTGDSTDTQYF. The CDR3 DNA reads TGCAGCGTTGAAAGGACGGGGGACAGCACAGATACGCAGTATTTT.